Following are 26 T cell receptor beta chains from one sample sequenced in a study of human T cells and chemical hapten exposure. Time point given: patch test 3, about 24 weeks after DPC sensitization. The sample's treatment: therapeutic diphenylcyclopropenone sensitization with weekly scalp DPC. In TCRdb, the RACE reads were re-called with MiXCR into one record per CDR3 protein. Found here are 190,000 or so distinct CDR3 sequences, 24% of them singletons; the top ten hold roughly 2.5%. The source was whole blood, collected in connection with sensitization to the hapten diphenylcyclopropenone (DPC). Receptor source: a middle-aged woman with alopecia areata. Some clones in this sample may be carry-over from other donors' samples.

The CDR3 loop is CATSTRTGWGEQFF. CDR3 coding DNA: TGTGCCACCAGCACCCGGACAGGGTGGGGTGAGCAGTTCTTC. The chain combines TRBV15 with TRBJ2-1, with 8 bases matching TRBD1. Per germline, CDR1 LNHNV and CDR2 YYDKDF (reference sequence). Trimming cost V 4 bases and J 9 bases; bases outside gene matches: 8. This CDR3 region has 14 residues.

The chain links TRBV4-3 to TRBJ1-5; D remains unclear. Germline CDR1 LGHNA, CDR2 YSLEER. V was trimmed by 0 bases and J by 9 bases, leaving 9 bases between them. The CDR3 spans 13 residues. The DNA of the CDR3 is TGCGCCAGCAGCCAAGAGGCCGACGGGCCCCAGCATTTT. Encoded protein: CASSQEADGPQHF.

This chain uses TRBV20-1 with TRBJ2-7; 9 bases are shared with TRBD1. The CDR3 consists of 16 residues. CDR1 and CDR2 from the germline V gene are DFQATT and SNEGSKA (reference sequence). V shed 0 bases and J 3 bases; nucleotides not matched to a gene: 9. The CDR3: CSARDPGQGKRYEQYF. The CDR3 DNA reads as TGCAGTGCTAGAGATCCGGGACAGGGAAAGCGCTACGAGCAGTACTTC.

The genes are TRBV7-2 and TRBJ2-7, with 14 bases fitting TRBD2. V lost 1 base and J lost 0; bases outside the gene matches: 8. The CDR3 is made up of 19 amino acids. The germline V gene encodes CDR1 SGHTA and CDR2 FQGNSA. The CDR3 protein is CASSLVGTSGSVSSYEQYF. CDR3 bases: TGTGCCAGCAGCTTAGTTGGGACTAGCGGGAGCGTTAGCTCCTACGAGCAGTACTTC.

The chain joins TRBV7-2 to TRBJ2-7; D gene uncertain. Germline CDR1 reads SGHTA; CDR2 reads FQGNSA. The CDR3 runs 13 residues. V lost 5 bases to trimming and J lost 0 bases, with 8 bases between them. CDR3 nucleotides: TGTGCCAGCAGCCACCCGTCCTCCTACGAGCAGTACTTC. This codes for CASSHPSSYEQYF.

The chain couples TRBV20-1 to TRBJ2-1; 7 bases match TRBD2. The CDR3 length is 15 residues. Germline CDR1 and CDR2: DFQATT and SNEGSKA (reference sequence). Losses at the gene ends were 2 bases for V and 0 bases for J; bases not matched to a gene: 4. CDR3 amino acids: CSARSGGSSYNEQFF. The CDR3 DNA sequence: TGCAGTGCTAGATCCGGCGGGAGCTCCTACAATGAGCAGTTCTTC.

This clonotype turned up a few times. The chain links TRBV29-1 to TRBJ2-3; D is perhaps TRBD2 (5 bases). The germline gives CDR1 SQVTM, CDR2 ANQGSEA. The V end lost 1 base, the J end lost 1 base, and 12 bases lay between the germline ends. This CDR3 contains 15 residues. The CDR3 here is CSVEGGPLGTDTQYF. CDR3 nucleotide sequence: TGCAGCGTTGAAGGAGGGCCCCTCGGCACAGATACGCAGTATTTT.

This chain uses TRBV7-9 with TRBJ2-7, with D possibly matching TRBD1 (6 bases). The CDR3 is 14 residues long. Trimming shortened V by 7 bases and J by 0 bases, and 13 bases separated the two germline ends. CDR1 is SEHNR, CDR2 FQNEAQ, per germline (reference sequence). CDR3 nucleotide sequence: TGTGCCAGCACAGAGGGGGTAAGCTCCTACGAGCAGTACTTC. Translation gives CASTEGVSSYEQYF.

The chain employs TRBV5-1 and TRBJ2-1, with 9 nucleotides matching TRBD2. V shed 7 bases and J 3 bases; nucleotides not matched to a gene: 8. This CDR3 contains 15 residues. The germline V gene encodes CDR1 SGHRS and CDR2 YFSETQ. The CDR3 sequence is CASYPAGGYYNEQFF. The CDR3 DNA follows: TGCGCCAGCTACCCGGCGGGAGGGTACTACAATGAGCAGTTCTTC.

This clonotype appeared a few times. The CDR3 DNA sequence: TGTGCCAGCAGCCTGATCGGAGGCGAGCAGTACTTC. Translated: CASSLIGGEQYF. J is TRBJ2-7 and V is TRBV2, with a weak D call TRBD2 (5 bases). With 6 bases removed from V and 6 bases from J, the gap between germline ends came to 12 bases. Germline V gene lookup returns CDR1 SNHLY and CDR2 FYNNEI. This CDR3 contains 12 residues. Full variable domain (rest looked up from reference TRBV2 and TRBJ2-7): EPEVTQTPSHQVTQMGQEVILRCVPISNHLYFYWYRQILGQKVEFLVSFYNNEISEKSEIFDDQFSVERPDGSNFTLKIRSTKLEDSAMYFCASSLIGGEQYFGPGTRLTVT.

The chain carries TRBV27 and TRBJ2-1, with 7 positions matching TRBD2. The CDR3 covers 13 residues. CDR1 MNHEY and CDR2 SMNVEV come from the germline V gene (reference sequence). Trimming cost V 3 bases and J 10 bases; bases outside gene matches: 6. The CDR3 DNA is TGTGCCAGCAGTTTTGCCCGACTAGCCGAGCAGTTCTTC. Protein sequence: CASSFARLAEQFF.

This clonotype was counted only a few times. The CDR3 region is CASSLNREGGYTF. The CDR3 DNA is TGTGCCAGCAGTTTAAACAGGGAAGGTGGCTACACCTTC. The V call is TRBV12-3 or TRBV12-4, the J call TRBJ1-2, with D possibly TRBD1 on 6 matching bases. V gave up 2 bases and J gave up 7 bases, with 11 bases separating them. The CDR3 extends over 13 amino acids.

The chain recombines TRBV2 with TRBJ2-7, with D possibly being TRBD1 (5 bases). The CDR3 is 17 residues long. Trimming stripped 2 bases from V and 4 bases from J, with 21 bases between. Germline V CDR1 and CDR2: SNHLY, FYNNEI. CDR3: CASSERVWAGKGYEQYF. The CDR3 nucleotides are TGTGCCAGCAGTGAACGCGTCTGGGCAGGGAAAGGTTACGAGCAGTACTTC.

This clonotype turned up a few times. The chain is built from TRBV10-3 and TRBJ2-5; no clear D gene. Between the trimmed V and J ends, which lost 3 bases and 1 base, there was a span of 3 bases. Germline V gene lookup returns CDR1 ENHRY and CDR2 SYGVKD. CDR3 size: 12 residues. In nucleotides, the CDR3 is TGTGCCATCAGTGATACCCAAGAGACCCAGTACTTC. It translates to CAISDTQETQYF.

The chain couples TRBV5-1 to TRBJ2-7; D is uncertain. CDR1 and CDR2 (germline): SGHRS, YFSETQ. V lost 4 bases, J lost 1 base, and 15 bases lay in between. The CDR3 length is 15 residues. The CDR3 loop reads CASSPIETSSYEQYF. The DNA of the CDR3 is TGCGCCAGCAGCCCTATTGAGACGTCGTCCTACGAGCAGTACTTC.

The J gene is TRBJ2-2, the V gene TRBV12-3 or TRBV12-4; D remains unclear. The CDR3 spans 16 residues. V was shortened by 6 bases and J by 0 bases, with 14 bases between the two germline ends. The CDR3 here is CASSTSRTSNTGELFF. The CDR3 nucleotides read TGTGCCAGCAGCACCAGTAGGACGTCGAACACCGGGGAGCTGTTTTTT.

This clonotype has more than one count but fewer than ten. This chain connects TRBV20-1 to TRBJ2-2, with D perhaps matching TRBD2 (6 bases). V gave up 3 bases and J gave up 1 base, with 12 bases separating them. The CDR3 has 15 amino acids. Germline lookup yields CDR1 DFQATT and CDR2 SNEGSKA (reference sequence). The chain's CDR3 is CSASPAGRNTGELFF. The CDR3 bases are TGCAGTGCTAGCCCAGCGGGCCGGAACACCGGGGAGCTGTTTTTT.

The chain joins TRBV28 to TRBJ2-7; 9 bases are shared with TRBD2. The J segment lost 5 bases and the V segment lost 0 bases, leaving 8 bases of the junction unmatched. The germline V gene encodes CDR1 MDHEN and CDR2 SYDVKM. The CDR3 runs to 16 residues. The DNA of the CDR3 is TGTGCCAGCAGTTTATGGTCTCGGGCTAGCGGGAACGAGCAGTACTTC. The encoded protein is CASSLWSRASGNEQYF.

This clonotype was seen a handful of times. The CDR3, as DNA: TGCAGTGCTAGAGATGCAAGTAGCACAGATACGCAGTATTTT. It translates to CSARDASSTDTQYF. The chain carries TRBV20-1 and TRBJ2-3; D ambiguous. Germline V CDR1 and CDR2: DFQATT, SNEGSKA (reference sequence). This CDR3 comprises 14 residues. The V end was cut by 0 bases, the J end by 0 bases, with 7 bases between.

CDR3 in amino acids: CASSLGTGPRAEAFF. The CDR3 bases are TGTGCCAGCAGTTTAGGGACAGGGCCGCGCGCTGAAGCTTTCTTT. The chain employs TRBV12-3 or TRBV12-4 and TRBJ1-1, with 8 bases that match TRBD1. V was pared by 1 base and J by 6 bases, with 7 bases of the junction left unmatched. CDR3 length equals 15 residues.

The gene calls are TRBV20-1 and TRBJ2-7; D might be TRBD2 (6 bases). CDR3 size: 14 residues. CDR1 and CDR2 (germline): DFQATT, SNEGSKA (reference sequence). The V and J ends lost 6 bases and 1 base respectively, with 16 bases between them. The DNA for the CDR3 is TGCAGTGCGCTTCTAGCGTACGGATCCTACGAGCAGTACTTC. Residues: CSALLAYGSYEQYF.

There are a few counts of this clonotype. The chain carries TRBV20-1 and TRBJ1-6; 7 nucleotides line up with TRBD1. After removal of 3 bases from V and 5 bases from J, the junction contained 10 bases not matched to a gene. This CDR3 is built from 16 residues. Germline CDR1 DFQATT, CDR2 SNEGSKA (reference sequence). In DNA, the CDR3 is TGCAGTGCTAGCCCACCTGGACAGGTCAATAATTCACCCCTCCACTTT. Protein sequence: CSASPPGQVNNSPLHF.

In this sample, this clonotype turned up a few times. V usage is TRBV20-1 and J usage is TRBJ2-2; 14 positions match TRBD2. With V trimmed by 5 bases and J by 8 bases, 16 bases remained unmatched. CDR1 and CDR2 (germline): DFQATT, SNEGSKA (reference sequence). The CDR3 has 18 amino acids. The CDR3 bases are TGCAGTGCTTATCCGGGACTAGCGGGAGCCGGGAGTGGAGGGGAGCTGTTTTTT. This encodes CSAYPGLAGAGSGGELFF.

The CDR3 sequence: CASSQDAASGTNEQFF. CDR3 DNA: TGTGCCAGCAGCCAAGATGCCGCTAGCGGTACCAATGAGCAGTTCTTC. The chain is built from TRBV4-2 and TRBJ2-1; 7 nucleotides match TRBD2. CDR3 length: 16 residues. Per the germline V gene, CDR1 is LGHNA and CDR2 is YNFKEQ. Trimming at V came to 0 bases and at J to 6 bases, leaving 8 bases not matched to a gene.

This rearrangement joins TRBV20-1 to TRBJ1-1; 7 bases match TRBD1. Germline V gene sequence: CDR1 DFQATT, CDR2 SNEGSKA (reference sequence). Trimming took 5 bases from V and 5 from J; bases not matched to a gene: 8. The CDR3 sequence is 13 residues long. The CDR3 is CSAERQGGTEAFF. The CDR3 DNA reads TGCAGTGCTGAGAGGCAGGGGGGGACTGAAGCTTTCTTT.

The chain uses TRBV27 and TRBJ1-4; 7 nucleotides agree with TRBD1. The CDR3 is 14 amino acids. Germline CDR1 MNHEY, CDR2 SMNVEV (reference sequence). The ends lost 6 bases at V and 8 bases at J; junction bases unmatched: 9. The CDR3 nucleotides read TGTGCCAGCAGCCGGACGAGGGGGCAAGAAAAACTGTTTTTT. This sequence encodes CASSRTRGQEKLFF.